One and the same sample provided the 14 T cell receptor beta chains below, sequenced in a study of patients and donors after allogeneic stem cell transplantation. MiXCR, run by TCRdb on the RT-PCR reads, gives a single entry per CDR3 protein. This table has about 150,000 distinct CDR3 sequences, about two fifths appearing once. The sample consisted of blood, either unsorted or a sorted T cell fraction (not recorded which). These TCRs come from a human donor who was either an allogeneic HSCT recipient or a stem cell or donor lymphocyte infusion donor (not recorded which). It is not recorded whose cells these are; they may come from a transplant donor.

This clonotype was detected a few times. This chain uses TRBV12-3 or TRBV12-4 with TRBJ1-5; D gene ambiguous. The CDR3 consists of 12 residues. Trimming left V 6 bases short and J 10 bases short, with 13 bases between. CDR3 residues: CASSSFRDPQHF. For the CDR3, the DNA is TGTGCCAGCAGCTCCTTCCGGGATCCCCAGCATTTT.

The chain links TRBV29-1 to TRBJ2-6; 11 bases map to TRBD1. The CDR3 runs 16 residues. Germline V CDR1 and CDR2: SQVTM, ANQGSEA. V shed 4 bases, J shed 2 bases, and the junction held 4 bases outside the gene matches. The DNA of the CDR3 is TGCAGCGTTGCACCGGGACAGGGGGCTGGGGCCAACGTCCTGACTTTC. This sequence encodes CSVAPGQGAGANVLTF.

The CDR3 region is CASSLGTGYSEQYF. CDR3 bases: TGCGCCAGCAGCTTGGGGACAGGGTATAGCGAGCAGTACTTC. V usage is TRBV5-1 and J usage is TRBJ2-7; the match to TRBD1 covers 8 bases. After removal of 0 bases from V and 6 bases from J, the junction contained 5 bases not matched to a gene. The CDR3 consists of 14 residues. Germline CDR1 reads SGHRS; CDR2 reads YFSETQ.

CDR3 DNA sequence: TGTGCCAGCAGTTATCAGGGGCTAAACTATGGCTACACCTTC. As protein: CASSYQGLNYGYTF. V and J are TRBV5-6 and TRBJ1-2; possible D gene TRBD1, 6 bases. This CDR3 contains 14 residues. V lost 5 bases and J lost 2, with 13 bases in between. Germline values: CDR1 SGHDT, CDR2 YYEEEE.

The rearrangement joins TRBV28 to TRBJ1-5, with 11 bases aligning to TRBD1. This CDR3 region has 18 residues. Germline loops: CDR1 MDHEN, CDR2 SYDVKM. V was pared by 5 bases and J by 7 bases, with 16 bases of the junction left unmatched. The CDR3 coding sequence is TGTGCCAGCAGTCCACCACCCTGGGACAGGGGGAGGGGGCAGCCCCAGCATTTT. Protein sequence: CASSPPPWDRGRGQPQHF. Variable domain in full (rest from reference TRBV28 and TRBJ1-5): DVKVTQSSRYLVKRTGEKVFLECVQDMDHENMFWYRQDPGLGLRLIYFSYDVKMKEKGDIPEGYSVSREKKERFSLILESASTNQTSMYLCASSPPPWDRGRGQPQHFGDGTRLSIL.

This clonotype has more than one count but fewer than ten. The chain joins TRBV20-1 to TRBJ1-2, with TRBD1 matching over 10 bases. The J segment lost 7 bases and the V segment lost 0 bases, leaving 11 bases of the junction unmatched. This CDR3 has 16 residues. Germline CDR1 and CDR2: DFQATT and SNEGSKA (reference sequence). CDR3 coding DNA: TGCAGTGCTAGAGACGCGGGACCGGGACAGGGGCCTGGCTACACCTTC. It codes for CSARDAGPGQGPGYTF.

The gene calls are TRBV7-2 and TRBJ2-1; TRBD1 matches at 9 bases. The CDR3 loop spans 15 amino acids. Losses at the gene ends were 5 bases for V and 10 bases for J; bases not matched to a gene: 12. Germline CDR1 reads SGHTA; CDR2 reads FQGNSA. CDR3 residues: CASSPWTGEADEQFF. The CDR3 nucleotides are TGTGCCAGCAGCCCTTGGACAGGGGAGGCAGACGAGCAGTTCTTC.

This clonotype was found a few times. The V and J genes are TRBV12-3 or TRBV12-4 and TRBJ1-2; TRBD1 aligns across 9 bases. The CDR3 covers 17 residues. V shed 4 bases and J 7 bases; nucleotides not matched to a gene: 16. The CDR3 nucleotides are TGTGCCAGCAGTTCTCGCGCCGGGACAGGGTATAGTGGTGGCTACACCTTC. It translates to CASSSRAGTGYSGGYTF.

The V gene is TRBV6-5, the J gene TRBJ1-1, with TRBD1 as a possible D gene (5 bases). CDR3 size: 17 residues. V was clipped by 2 bases and J by 3 bases, with 19 bases between them. From germline, CDR1 is MNHEY and CDR2 SVGAGI. The CDR3 DNA reads TGTGCCAGCAGTTACATGTCGGGGGTGGCATACGACACTGAAGCTTTCTTT. Translated, it gives CASSYMSGVAYDTEAFF.

This clonotype was observed a few times. The chain has TRBV12-3 or TRBV12-4 and TRBJ1-2, with a tentative D call TRBD1 (6 bases). Trimming took 7 bases from V and 1 from J, leaving 19 bases between them. CDR3 size: 16 residues. The CDR3 DNA sequence: TGTGCCAGCAATCTGGCCATCTCGGACAGTAACTATGGCTACACCTTC. Its translation is CASNLAISDSNYGYTF.

The chain uses TRBV4-1 and TRBJ1-2, with 7 bases lining up with TRBD1. The germline CDR1 and CDR2 sequences are MGHRA and YSYEKL. The CDR3 has 15 residues. V gave up 1 base and J gave up 4 bases; unmatched junction bases: 6. In nucleotides, the CDR3 is TGCGCCAGCAGCCAAGGGTCCGGACAGGTCTATGGCTACACCTTC. Protein sequence: CASSQGSGQVYGYTF.

The V and J genes are TRBV20-1 and TRBJ1-1; 7 positions agree with TRBD1. V was clipped by 1 base and J by 6 bases; unmatched bases: 8. Germline CDR1 is DFQATT and CDR2 is SNEGSKA (reference sequence). The CDR3 length is 14 residues. CDR3 in DNA: TGCAGTGCTAGAGTGACAGGGAGGCGTGCTGAAGCTTTCTTT. Its protein product is CSARVTGRRAEAFF.

This clonotype has just a few counts. The V call is TRBV6-2 or TRBV6-3, the J call TRBJ1-1; D not resolved. CDR3 length: 11 residues. With 6 bases removed from V and 9 bases from J, the gap between germline ends came to 11 bases. Germline CDR1 reads MNHEY; CDR2 reads SVGEGT. The CDR3 DNA reads as TGTGCCAGCAGACCTACGGGAAAAGCTTTCTTT. Translating gives CASRPTGKAFF.

The chain recombines TRBV7-2 with TRBJ1-5, with D tentatively TRBD1 (5 bases). The germline gives CDR1 SGHTA, CDR2 FQGNSA. CDR3 length: 16 residues. V dropped 1 base and J dropped 5 bases, with 15 bases sitting between them. Here the CDR3 DNA reads TGTGCCAGCAGCTTAGGGGGTGGGGCTCTCCATCAGCCCCAGCATTTT. Protein product: CASSLGGGALHQPQHF. Full variable domain (remainder filled in from reference TRBV7-2 and TRBJ1-5): GAGVSQSPSNKVTEKGKDVELRCDPISGHTALYWYRQSLGQGLEFLIYFQGNSAPDKSGLPSDRFSAERTGGSVSTLTIQRTQQEDSAVYLCASSLGGGALHQPQHFGDGTRLSIL.